This TCR beta chain derives from a study of OX40 agonist ivuxolimab in advanced cancers. Looking at the study overall: Ivuxolimab, which targeted the costimulatory receptor OX40 (CD134), was an agonistic, fully human IgG2 monoclonal antibody. The point of sequencing TCRbeta in the periphery was to test whether ivuxolimab changed TCR sequence diversity and drove clonal T-cell expansion. Of the 50 to 55 dose-escalation patients, hepatocellular carcinoma was present in about 20, melanoma in roughly 15, renal cell carcinoma in 9 and head and neck cancer in 9. Partial responses occurred in three dose-escalation patients: two with cutaneous melanoma and one with hepatocellular carcinoma. In the dose-escalation cohort, roughly 80% of patients were male, and the mean age was approximately 55 years, with a range of about 23 to 80. The paper reports the monotherapy dose-escalation portion (N ≈ 52 patients) of the phase I ivuxolimab trial. Intravenous ivuxolimab was administered to patients every 2 weeks at six dose levels: 0.01, 0.1, 0.3, 1.5, 3 and 10 mg/kg. Prior anti-PD-1, anti-PD-L1 or anti-CTLA-4 therapy was permitted, and checkpoint inhibitors had been received by 30% to 40% of dose-escalation patients.

The trial excluded patients who had a history of autoimmune disease or were on systemic immunosuppression. Peripheral blood for TCR sequencing was collected from all dose cohorts at baseline, on cycle 4 day 1, and on cycle 7 day 1. The samples were taken from a phase I, first-in-human, multicenter, open-label dose-escalation trial of ivuxolimab. Adults with locally advanced or metastatic melanoma, renal cell, hepatocellular, or head and neck squamous cell carcinoma were enrolled in the trial. Before TCR sequencing, CD4+ and CD8+ T cells were separately sorted from peripheral blood. On this clone: Its cognate antigen has yet to be identified. No base qualities exist here, and no much larger clone lies one base off it.

From the germline V gene, CDR1 is MGHRA and CDR2 is YSYEKL. Measured from the cysteine to the phenylalanine, the CDR3 is 13 residues long. Of all the DNA, just the CDR3 is kept, 39 bases in frame from base 1. V gives up 4 bases and J gives up 3 bases, and the segment between their germline ends measures 10 bases. Genomic DNA was isolated from the sorted cells so that the TCRbeta CDR3 region could be sequenced. The immunoSEQ Assay was used to sequence the TCRbeta CDR3 regions. Entries here come from immuneACCESS through TCRdb and include only in-frame sequences with V and J called. Some clones fail to appear in such tables; in the studies checked, an unresolved V gene covers under half of the shortfall, and the cause of the remainder is unknown. The sample data list around 74,000 clones, and under 90% of these were observed just once. The ten biggest clones cover over 2.5% of the sample. The full study reports these points: The antigen specificity of the clonally expanded peripheral T cells was not determined. Low levels of normalized T-cell clonal expansion were also seen in some patients who did not respond. In the 0.1-3.0 mg/kg groups, partial responders had among the lowest normalized peripheral clonal expansion, particularly in CD8+ T cells. At doses from 0.1 to 3.0 mg/kg, clonal expansion was seen in both CD4+ and CD8+ blood T cells between baseline and week 6. After ivuxolimab, CD8+ T cells had more expanded clones than CD4+ T cells on average.

This TCR was recovered from an adult with an advanced solid tumor such as melanoma, head and neck, liver or kidney cancer. Source: CD4+ or CD8+ T cells sorted from blood, taken in a trial of the OX40 agonist ivuxolimab. The sequence is built from TRBV4-1 and TRBJ2-7; TRBD1 might be the D gene, on 6 matching bases. CDR3 loop: CASSLGHFYEQYF. The DNA reads TGCGCCAGCAGCCTGGGACACTTCTACGAGCAGTACTTC.